This T cell receptor (beta chain) is drawn from a study of blood T cell repertoires in COVID-19. The germline gives CDR1 SNHLY, CDR2 FYNNEI. This CDR3 spans 15 amino acids. V lost 6 bases, J lost 5 bases, and 10 bases stayed unmatched. Original analysis: Reference gene primer amplification gave nucleated cell count estimates. Libraries were prepared by immunoSEQ multiplex PCR; TCRdb keeps only in-frame clonotypes and omits some of them. V and J calls and clone size follow that table, whereas D and trimming were derived from the DNA. The profile shows 70,000 to 85,000 clones, roughly 86% of them singletons.

The sample comprised peripheral blood. This sequence originates from a human donor in a cohort sampled during active COVID-19. The rearrangement joins TRBV2 to TRBJ2-5; 9 nucleotides match TRBD1. CDR3 sequence: CASSSDRGSGETQYF. Written as DNA, the CDR3 is TGTGCCAGCAGCTCCGACAGGGGGAGTGGGGAGACCCAGTACTTC.